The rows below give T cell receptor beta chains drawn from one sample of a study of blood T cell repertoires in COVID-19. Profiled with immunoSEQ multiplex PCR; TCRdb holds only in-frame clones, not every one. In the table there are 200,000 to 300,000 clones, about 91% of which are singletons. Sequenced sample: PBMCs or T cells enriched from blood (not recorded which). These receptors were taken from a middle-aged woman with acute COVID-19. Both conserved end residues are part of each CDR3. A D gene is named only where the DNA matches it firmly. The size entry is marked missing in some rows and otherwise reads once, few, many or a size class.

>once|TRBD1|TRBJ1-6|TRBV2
TGTGCCAGCAGTGGGGAAAGCGGACAGGGAGGGTCACCCCTCCACTTT
CASSGESGQGGSPLHF
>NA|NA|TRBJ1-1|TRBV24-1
TGTGCCACCAGTGATAGGGGGGGTTTCGCCGCTTTCTTT
CATSDRGGFAAFF
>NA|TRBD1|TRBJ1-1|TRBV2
TGTGCCAGCACCGGACAGGGGGCTCTGGCTTTCTTT
CASTGQGALAFF
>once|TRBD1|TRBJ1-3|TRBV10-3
TGTGCCATCAGGGGGACAGGGAATGGAAACACCATATATTTT
CAIRGTGNGNTIYF
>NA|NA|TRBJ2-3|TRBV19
TGTGCCAGTAGTCCCCGGACGCGCGGGGTAACAGATACGCAGTATTTT
CASSPRTRGVTDTQYF
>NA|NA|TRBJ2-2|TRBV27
TGTGCCAGCAGTTTATCTGGAGACAGCGGGTTTTCCGGGGAGCTGTTTTTT
CASSLSGDSGFSGELFF
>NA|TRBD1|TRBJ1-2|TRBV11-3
TGTGCCAGCAGCTTAGGGGGGACAGGGCACTATGGCTACACCTTC
CASSLGGTGHYGYTF
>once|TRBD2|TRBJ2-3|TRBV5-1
TGCGCCAGCAGCTCCGCCGGGGCCAGCGGGGCCGGGGATGGGGATACGCAGTATTTT
CASSSAGASGAGDGDTQYF
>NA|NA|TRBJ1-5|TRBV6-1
TGTGCCAGCAGTGAAAGTTCCCACAACGGAGGGAATCAGCCCCAGCATTTT
CASSESSHNGGNQPQHF
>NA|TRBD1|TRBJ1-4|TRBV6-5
TGTGCCAGCAGGGCCCCAGGGGGAGGTGAAAAACTGTTTTTT
CASRAPGGGEKLFF
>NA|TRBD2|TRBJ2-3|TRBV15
TGTGCCACCAGCAGACAACCGGGACTAGCGGGTCGCACAGATACGCAGTATTTT
CATSRQPGLAGRTDTQYF
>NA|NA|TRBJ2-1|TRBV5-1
TGCGCCAGCTACTGGGGCAGGGGGGCCCAGGTGGCTGAGCAGTTCTTC
CASYWGRGAQVAEQFF
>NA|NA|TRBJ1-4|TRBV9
TGTGCCAGCAACCGGGAGGTCGGGGAAAAACTGTTTTTT
CASNREVGEKLFF
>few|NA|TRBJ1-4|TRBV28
TGTGCCAGCAGTCCTACCGTCGGGTCAACTAATGAAAAACTGTTTTTT
CASSPTVGSTNEKLFF
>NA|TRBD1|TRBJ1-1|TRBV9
TGTGCCAGCAGCCCGCGGACAGGGGGAGGGGCTTTCTTT
CASSPRTGGGAFF
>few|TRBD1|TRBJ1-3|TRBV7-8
TGTGCCAGCAGCTTAGCGGGACAGGGAAACACCATATATTTT
CASSLAGQGNTIYF
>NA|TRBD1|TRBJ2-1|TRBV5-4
TGTGCCAGCAGCTCGGACAGGTCCTCCACCTACAATGAGCAGTTCTTC
CASSSDRSSTYNEQFF
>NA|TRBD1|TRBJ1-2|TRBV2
TGTGCCAGCAGTGGGGACAGTGGGGGAGGCTACACCTTC
CASSGDSGGGYTF
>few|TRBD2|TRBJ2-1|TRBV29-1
TGCAGCGTTGAAGATGGAGCGGCTAGCGGGAAATGGGATGAGCAGTTCTTC
CSVEDGAASGKWDEQFF
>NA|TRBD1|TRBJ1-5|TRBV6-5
TGTGCCAGCAGTTACTATGCAGGGGGTGAGCCCCAGCATTTT
CASSYYAGGEPQHF
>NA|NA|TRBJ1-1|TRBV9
TGTGCCAGCAGCGTAGTTGTCGGGGGAACCATGAACACTGAAGCTTTCTTT
CASSVVVGGTMNTEAFF
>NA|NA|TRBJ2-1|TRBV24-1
TGTGCCACCAGTGATTCAACACCAAGAACACCCAATGAGCAGTTCTTC
CATSDSTPRTPNEQFF
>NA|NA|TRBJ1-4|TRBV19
TGTGCCAGTAGCTACAGGGCTACTAATGAAAAACTGTTTTTT
CASSYRATNEKLFF
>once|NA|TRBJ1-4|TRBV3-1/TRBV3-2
TGTGCCAGCAGCCGCAGGGTTCGAAATGAAAAACTGTTTTTT
CASSRRVRNEKLFF
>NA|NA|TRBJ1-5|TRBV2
TGTGCCAGCAGGTTCAGGGAGGATCAGCCCCAGCATTTT
CASRFREDQPQHF
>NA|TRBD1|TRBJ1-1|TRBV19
TGTGCCAGTAGGGGACAGGGGGTCTCTGAAGCTTTCTTT
CASRGQGVSEAFF
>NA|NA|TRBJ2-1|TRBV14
TGTGCCAGCAGCTTGCGACTGGACGGGGGAAGACTCTTC
CASSLRLDGGRLF
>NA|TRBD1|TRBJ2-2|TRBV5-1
TGCGCCAGCAGTTACGGGACAGGGCCAGGGGAGCTGTTTTTT
CASSYGTGPGELFF
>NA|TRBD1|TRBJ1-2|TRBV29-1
TGCAGCGTTGAACAGGGGGCCTATGGCTACACCTTC
CSVEQGAYGYTF
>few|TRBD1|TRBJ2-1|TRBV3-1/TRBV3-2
TGTGCCAGACACCGGGACAGAGGTAACTCCGAGCAGTTCTTC
CARHRDRGNSEQFF
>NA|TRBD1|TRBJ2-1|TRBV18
TGTGCCAGCTCACGGGGACAGGTTCCCTACAATGAGCAGTTCTTC
CASSRGQVPYNEQFF
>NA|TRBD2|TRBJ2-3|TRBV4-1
TGCGCCAGCAGCCAGGGGAGCGGGGGGTCTACCACAGATACGCAGTATTTT
CASSQGSGGSTTDTQYF
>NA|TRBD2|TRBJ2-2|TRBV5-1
TGCGCCAGCAGCTTGGGAGCGGGACTAGCGGGAACCGGGGAGCTGTTTTTT
CASSLGAGLAGTGELFF
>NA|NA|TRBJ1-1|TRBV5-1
TGCGCCAGCAGCTTGGGGGGACAGAACACTGAAGCTTTCTTT
CASSLGGQNTEAFF
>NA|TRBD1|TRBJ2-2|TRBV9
TGTGCCAGCAGCTCCGGGGACAGGACTCTCACCGGGGAGCTGTTTTTT
CASSSGDRTLTGELFF